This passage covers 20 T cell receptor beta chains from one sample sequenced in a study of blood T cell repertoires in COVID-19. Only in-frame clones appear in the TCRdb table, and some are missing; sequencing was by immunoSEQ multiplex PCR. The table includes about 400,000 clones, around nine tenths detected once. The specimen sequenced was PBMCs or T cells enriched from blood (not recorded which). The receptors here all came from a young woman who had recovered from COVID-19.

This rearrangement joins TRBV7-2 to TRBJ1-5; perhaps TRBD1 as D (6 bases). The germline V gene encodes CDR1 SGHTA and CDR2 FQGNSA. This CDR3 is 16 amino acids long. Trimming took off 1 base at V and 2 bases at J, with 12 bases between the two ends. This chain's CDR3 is CASSLGRGGGNQPQHF. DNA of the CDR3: TGTGCCAGCAGCTTAGGCAGGGGTGGGGGCAATCAGCCCCAGCATTTT.

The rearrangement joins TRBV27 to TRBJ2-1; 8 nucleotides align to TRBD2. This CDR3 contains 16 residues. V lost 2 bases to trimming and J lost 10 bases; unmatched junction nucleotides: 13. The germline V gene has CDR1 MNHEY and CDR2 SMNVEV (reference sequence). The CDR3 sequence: CASSLRGSGRMQEQFF. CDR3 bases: TGTGCCAGCAGTTTAAGAGGCAGCGGGAGAATGCAGGAGCAGTTCTTC.

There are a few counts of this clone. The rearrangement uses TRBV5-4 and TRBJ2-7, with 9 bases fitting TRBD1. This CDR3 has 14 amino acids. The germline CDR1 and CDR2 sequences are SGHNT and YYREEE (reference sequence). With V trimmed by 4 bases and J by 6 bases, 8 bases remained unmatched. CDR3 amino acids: CASSPDRGYGEQYF. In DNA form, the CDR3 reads TGTGCCAGCAGCCCTGACAGGGGGTACGGCGAGCAGTACTTC.

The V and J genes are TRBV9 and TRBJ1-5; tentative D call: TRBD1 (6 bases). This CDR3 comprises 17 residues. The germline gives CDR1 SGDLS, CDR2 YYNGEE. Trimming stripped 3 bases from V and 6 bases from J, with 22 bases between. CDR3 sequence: CASSADSLKGLSQPQHF. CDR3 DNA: TGTGCCAGCAGCGCGGACAGCCTCAAGGGTCTAAGTCAGCCCCAGCATTTT.

The CDR3 loop reads CASSVSGGNNEQFF. The CDR3 nucleotides are TGCGCCAGCAGCGTAAGCGGGGGAAACAATGAGCAGTTCTTC. The chain recombines TRBV5-1 with TRBJ2-1, with TRBD2 matching 8 bases. Trimming removed 4 bases from V and 5 bases from J; junction bases left unmatched: 5. The CDR3 loop spans 14 amino acids. Per germline, CDR1 SGHRS and CDR2 YFSETQ.

CDR3 bases: TGTGCCTGGAGTGAAACAGGGGGCCGCGGCTACACCTTC. Translating it yields CAWSETGGRGYTF. The rearrangement uses TRBV30 and TRBJ1-2; 9 nucleotides line up with TRBD1. Trimming took 1 base from V and 8 from J; bases not matched to a gene: 5. The germline V gene encodes CDR1 GTSNPN and CDR2 SVGIG (reference sequence). The CDR3 extends over 13 amino acids.

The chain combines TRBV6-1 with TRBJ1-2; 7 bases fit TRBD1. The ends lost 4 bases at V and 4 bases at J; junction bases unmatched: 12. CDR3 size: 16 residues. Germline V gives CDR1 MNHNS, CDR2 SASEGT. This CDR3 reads CASSVSAGRDSYGYTF. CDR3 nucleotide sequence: TGTGCCAGCAGTGTGAGCGCCGGAAGGGACAGCTATGGCTACACCTTC.

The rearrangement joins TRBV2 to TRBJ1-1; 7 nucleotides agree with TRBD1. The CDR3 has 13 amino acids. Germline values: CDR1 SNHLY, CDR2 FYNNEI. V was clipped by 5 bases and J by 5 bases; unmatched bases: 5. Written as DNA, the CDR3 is TGTGCCAGCAGTAAACAGGGGTCAACTGAAGCTTTCTTT. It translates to CASSKQGSTEAFF. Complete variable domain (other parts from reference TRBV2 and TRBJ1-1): EPEVTQTPSHQVTQMGQEVILRCVPISNHLYFYWYRQILGQKVEFLVSFYNNEISEKSEIFDDQFSVERPDGSNFTLKIRSTKLEDSAMYFCASSKQGSTEAFFGQGTRLTVV.

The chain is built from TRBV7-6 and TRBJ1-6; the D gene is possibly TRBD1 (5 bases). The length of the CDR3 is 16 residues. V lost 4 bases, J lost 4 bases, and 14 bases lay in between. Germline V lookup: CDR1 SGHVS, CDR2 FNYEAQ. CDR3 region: CASSSGDSRYNSPLHF. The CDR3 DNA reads TGTGCCAGCAGCTCAGGAGACAGTAGATATAATTCACCCCTCCACTTT.

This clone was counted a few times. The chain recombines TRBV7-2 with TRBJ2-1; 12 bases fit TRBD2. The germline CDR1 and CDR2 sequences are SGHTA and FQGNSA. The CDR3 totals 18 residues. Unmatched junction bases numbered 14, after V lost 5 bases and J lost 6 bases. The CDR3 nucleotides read TGTGCCAGCAGCCTATTGCTAGCGGGGGGGCGTAGGGGCAATGAGCAGTTCTTC. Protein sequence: CASSLLLAGGRRGNEQFF.

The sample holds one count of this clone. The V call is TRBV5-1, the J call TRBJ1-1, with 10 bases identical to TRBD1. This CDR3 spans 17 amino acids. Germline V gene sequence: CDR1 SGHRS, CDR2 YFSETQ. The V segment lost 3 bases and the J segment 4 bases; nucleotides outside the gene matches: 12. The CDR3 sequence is CASSWGTGASPSTEAFF. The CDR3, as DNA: TGCGCCAGCAGCTGGGGGACAGGGGCCTCGCCGAGCACTGAAGCTTTCTTT.

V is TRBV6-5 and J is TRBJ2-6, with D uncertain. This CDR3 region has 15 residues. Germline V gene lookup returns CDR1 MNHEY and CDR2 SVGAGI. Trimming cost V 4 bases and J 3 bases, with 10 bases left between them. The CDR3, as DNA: TGTGCCAGCAGTTCCTTGAAGAGTGGGGCCAACGTCCTGACTTTC. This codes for CASSSLKSGANVLTF.

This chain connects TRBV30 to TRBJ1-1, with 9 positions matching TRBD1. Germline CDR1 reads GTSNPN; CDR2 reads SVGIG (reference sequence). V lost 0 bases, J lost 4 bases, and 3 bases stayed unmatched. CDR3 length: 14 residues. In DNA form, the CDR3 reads TGTGCCTGGAGTGTTGGACAGGGGACCACTGAAGCTTTCTTT. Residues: CAWSVGQGTTEAFF.

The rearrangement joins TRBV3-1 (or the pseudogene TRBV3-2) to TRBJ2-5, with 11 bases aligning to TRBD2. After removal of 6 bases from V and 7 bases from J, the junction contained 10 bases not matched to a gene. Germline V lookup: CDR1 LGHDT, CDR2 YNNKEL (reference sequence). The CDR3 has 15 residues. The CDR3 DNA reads TGTGCCAGCAGGCTAGCGGGAGGCACCGCGGGGACCCAGTACTTC. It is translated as CASRLAGGTAGTQYF.

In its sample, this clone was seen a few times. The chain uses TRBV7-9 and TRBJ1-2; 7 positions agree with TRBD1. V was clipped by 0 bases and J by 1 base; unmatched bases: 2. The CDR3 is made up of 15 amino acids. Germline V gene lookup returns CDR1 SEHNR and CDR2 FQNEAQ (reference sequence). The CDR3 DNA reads TGTGCCAGCAGCTTAGCAGGACAGGATAACTATGGCTACACCTTC. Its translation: CASSLAGQDNYGYTF. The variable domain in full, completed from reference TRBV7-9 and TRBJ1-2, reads DTGVSQNPRHKITKRGQNVTFRCDPISEHNRLYWYRQTLGQGPEFLTYFQNEAQLEKSRLLSDRFSAERPKGSFSTLEIQRTEQGDSAMYLCASSLAGQDNYGYTFGSGTRLTVV.

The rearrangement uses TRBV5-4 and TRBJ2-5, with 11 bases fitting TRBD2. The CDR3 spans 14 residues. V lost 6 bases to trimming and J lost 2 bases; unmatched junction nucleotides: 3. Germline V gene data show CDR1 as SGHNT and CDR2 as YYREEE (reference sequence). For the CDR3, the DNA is TGTGCCAGCACAGGGACTAGCGGACAAGAGACCCAGTACTTC. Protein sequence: CASTGTSGQETQYF.

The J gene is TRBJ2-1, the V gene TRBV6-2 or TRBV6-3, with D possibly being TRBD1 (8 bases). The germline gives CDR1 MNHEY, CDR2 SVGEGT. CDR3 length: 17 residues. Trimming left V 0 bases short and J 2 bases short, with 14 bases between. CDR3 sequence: CASSYSTGEGAYNEQFF. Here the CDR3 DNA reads TGTGCCAGCAGTTACTCGACAGGGGAGGGGGCCTACAATGAGCAGTTCTTC.

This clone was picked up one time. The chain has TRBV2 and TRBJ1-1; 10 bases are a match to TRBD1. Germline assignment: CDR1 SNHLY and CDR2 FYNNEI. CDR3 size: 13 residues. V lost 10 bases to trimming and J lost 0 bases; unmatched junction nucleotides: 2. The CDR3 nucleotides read TGTGCCACCGGGACAGGGGTGAACACTGAAGCTTTCTTT. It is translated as CATGTGVNTEAFF.

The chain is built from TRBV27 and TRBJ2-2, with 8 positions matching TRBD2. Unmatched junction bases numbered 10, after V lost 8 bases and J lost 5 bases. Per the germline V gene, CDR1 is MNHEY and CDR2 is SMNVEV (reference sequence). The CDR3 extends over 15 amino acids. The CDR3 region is CASRGAGEYTGELFF. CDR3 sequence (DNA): TGTGCCAGCCGAGGAGCGGGGGAATATACCGGGGAGCTGTTTTTT.

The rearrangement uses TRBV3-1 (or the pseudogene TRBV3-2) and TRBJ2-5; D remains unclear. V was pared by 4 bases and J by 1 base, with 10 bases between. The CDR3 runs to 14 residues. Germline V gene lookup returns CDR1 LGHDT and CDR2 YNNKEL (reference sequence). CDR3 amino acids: CASSPRSVQETQYF. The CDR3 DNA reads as TGTGCCAGCAGCCCTCGAAGCGTCCAAGAGACCCAGTACTTC.